Presented here are 12 T cell receptor beta chains from one specimen sequenced in a study of T cells after yellow fever vaccination. TCRdb reprocessed the 5' RACE reads via MiXCR and lists one record per CDR3 protein. The sample lists about 22,000 distinct CDR3 sequences; 5.2% were seen once. This specimen was PBMCs, either bulk or a sorted T-cell subset (CD4+, CD8+, memory, or dextramer-sorted; not recorded which), taken roughly 47 days after the first yellow fever vaccination. Receptor source: a man younger than 35 who received the YFV17D yellow fever vaccine.

This clonotype was seen repeatedly, ten times or more. The chain carries TRBV20-1 and TRBJ2-1, with unresolved D. The V end lost 1 base, the J end lost 5 bases, and 12 bases lay between the germline ends. The V gene's germline CDR1 is DFQATT and CDR2 SNEGSKA (reference sequence). The CDR3 is 14 amino acids. The CDR3 reads CSARGEARHNEQFF. For the CDR3, the DNA is TGCAGTGCTAGAGGTGAAGCTAGGCACAATGAGCAGTTCTTC.

Many counts were recorded for this clonotype. The chain uses TRBV6-1 and TRBJ2-5; 13 bases map to TRBD2. The CDR3 sequence is 14 residues long. J lost 4 bases, V lost 4 bases, and 0 bases had no gene match. Germline assignment: CDR1 MNHNS and CDR2 SASEGT. This CDR3 is CASSGLAGGETQYF. The CDR3 DNA is TGTGCCAGCAGTGGACTAGCGGGGGGAGAGACCCAGTACTTC.

This clonotype was seen repeatedly, ten times or more. This chain connects TRBV7-2 to TRBJ1-1; TRBD1 matches at 7 bases. The germline V gene encodes CDR1 SGHTA and CDR2 FQGNSA. Trimming removed 5 bases from V and 11 bases from J; junction bases left unmatched: 11. The CDR3 loop spans 13 amino acids. The CDR3 loop reads CASSPRDSPGAFF. The CDR3 DNA reads as TGTGCCAGCAGCCCACGGGACAGTCCCGGGGCTTTCTTT.

This clonotype has ten or more counts. The CDR3 loop reads CASSPPIQETQYF. In nucleotides, the CDR3 is TGTGCCAGCAGCCCCCCGATACAAGAGACCCAGTACTTC. The rearrangement joins TRBV7-8 to TRBJ2-5, with no clear D. The length of the CDR3 is 13 residues. Trimming shortened V by 5 bases and J by 2 bases, and 9 bases separated the two germline ends. Per germline, CDR1 SGHVS and CDR2 FQNEAQ.

The sample holds many counts of this clonotype. This sequence joins TRBV6-4 and TRBJ2-1, with 10 bases lining up with TRBD2. CDR1 and CDR2 (germline): MRHNA, SNTAGT. With 0 bases clipped from V and 9 bases from J, the junction kept 2 bases outside the gene matches. This CDR3 region has 14 residues. The CDR3 loop reads CASSDSSGGIEQFF. As DNA, the CDR3 is TGTGCCAGCAGTGACTCTAGCGGGGGGATTGAGCAGTTCTTC.

A word on this clonotype: Being one base from a much bigger clone, this may be a read error. The V call is TRBV11-2, the J call TRBJ2-3; possibly TRBD2 for D (6 bases). CDR1 SGHAT and CDR2 FQNNGV come from the germline V gene. This CDR3 is 17 amino acids long. DNA of the CDR3: TGTGCCACCAGCTTAGGGAGGTCGAGAGTGCGCCCAGATACGCAGTATTTT. Its protein product is CATSLGRSRVRPDTQYF.

This clonotype was detected many times. The chain recombines TRBV5-6 with TRBJ1-2; D is ambiguous. In germline, CDR1 is SGHDT, CDR2 YYEEEE. The CDR3 is made up of 12 amino acids. Trimming left V 2 bases short and J 5 bases short, with 7 bases between. This CDR3 reads CASSLTVYGYTF. For the CDR3, the DNA is TGTGCCAGCAGCTTAACCGTATATGGCTACACCTTC.

This clonotype occurred many times. As DNA, the CDR3 is TGTGCCAGCAGTTACAACCCAGATCTCCCCCAGTTCTTC. Protein sequence: CASSYNPDLPQFF. The V and J genes are TRBV6-5 and TRBJ2-1; D unresolved. Looked up from germline, CDR1 is MNHEY and CDR2 is SVGAGI. The CDR3 sequence is 13 residues long. The ends were cut back, 2 bases at V and 13 bases at J, with 15 bases in the middle.

This clonotype was seen at least ten times. The genes are TRBV6-5 and TRBJ1-6; TRBD1 might be the D (5 bases). The V and J ends lost 0 bases and 7 bases respectively, with 16 bases between them. The CDR3 totals 17 residues. Germline values: CDR1 MNHEY, CDR2 SVGAGI. The CDR3: CASSYSSVDGTNSPLHF. The CDR3 region has the DNA TGTGCCAGCAGTTACTCGAGCGTGGACGGGACGAATTCACCCCTCCACTTT.

This clonotype appeared many times. The chain has TRBV5-1 and TRBJ2-5, with 12 bases identical to TRBD2. This CDR3 region has 16 residues. Germline V gene sequence: CDR1 SGHRS, CDR2 YFSETQ. The V gene end was trimmed by 4 bases and the J gene end by 1 base; junction bases not matched to a gene: 5. CDR3 region: CASSPTSGGPQETQYF. In DNA, the CDR3 is TGCGCCAGCAGCCCGACTAGCGGGGGCCCCCAAGAGACCCAGTACTTC.

This clonotype was seen at least ten times. The gene calls are TRBV24-1 and TRBJ1-2, with a weak D call TRBD1 (6 bases). The V end was cut by 10 bases, the J end by 8 bases, with 16 bases between. In germline, CDR1 is KGHDR, CDR2 SFDVKD. CDR3 length: 12 amino acids. CDR3: CATPRTEQGYTF. The CDR3 DNA reads as TGTGCCACACCAAGGACAGAGCAGGGCTACACCTTC.

This clonotype showed up many times. V and J are TRBV7-9 and TRBJ1-2; D ambiguous. The CDR3 is made up of 13 amino acids. V gave up 5 bases and J gave up 5 bases, with 12 bases separating them. Germline V gene sequence: CDR1 SEHNR, CDR2 FQNEAQ (reference sequence). CDR3 DNA sequence: TGTGCCAGCAGCCCCCTAGATTATTATGGCTACACCTTC. This codes for CASSPLDYYGYTF.